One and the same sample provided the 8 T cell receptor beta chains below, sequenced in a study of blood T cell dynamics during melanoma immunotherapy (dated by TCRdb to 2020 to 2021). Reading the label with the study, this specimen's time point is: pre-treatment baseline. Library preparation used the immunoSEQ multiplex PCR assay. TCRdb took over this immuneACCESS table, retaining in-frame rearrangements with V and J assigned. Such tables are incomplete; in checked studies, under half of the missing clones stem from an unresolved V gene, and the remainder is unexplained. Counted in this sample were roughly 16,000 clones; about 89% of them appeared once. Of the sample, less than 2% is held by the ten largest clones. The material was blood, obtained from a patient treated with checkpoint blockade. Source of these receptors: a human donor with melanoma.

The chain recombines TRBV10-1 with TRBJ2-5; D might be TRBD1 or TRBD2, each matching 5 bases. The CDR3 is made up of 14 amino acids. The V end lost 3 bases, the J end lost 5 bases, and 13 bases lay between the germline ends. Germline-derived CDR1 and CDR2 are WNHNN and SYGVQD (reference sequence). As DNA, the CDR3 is TGCGCCAGCAGTGATCCGCTCTGGGGGGAGACCCAGTACTTC. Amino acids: CASSDPLWGETQYF.

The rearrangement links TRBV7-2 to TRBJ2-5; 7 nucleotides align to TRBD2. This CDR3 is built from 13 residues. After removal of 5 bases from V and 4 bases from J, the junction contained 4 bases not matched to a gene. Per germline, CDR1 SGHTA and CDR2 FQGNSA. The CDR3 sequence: CASSPSSGETQYF. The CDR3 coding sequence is TGTGCCAGCAGCCCGTCTAGCGGAGAGACCCAGTACTTC.

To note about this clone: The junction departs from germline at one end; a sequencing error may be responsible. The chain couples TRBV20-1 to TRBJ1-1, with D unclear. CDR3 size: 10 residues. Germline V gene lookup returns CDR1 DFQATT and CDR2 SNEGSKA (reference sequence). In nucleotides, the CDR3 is TGCAGTGCTAGAGATGAGGCAGCCCGTTTT. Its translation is CSARDEAARF.

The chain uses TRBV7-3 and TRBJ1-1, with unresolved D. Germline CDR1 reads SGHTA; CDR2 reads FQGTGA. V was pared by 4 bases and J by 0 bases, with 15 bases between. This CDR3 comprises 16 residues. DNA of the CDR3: TGTGCCAGCAGCTCCATACCAGGACCCATGAACACTGAAGCTTTCTTT. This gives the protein CASSSIPGPMNTEAFF.

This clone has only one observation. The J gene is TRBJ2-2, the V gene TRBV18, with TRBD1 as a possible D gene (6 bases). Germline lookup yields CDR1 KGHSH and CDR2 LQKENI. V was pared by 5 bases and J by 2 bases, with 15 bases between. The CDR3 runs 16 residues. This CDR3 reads CASSLDSQYNTGELFF. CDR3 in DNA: TGTGCCAGCTCATTGGACAGCCAGTACAACACCGGGGAGCTGTTTTTT.

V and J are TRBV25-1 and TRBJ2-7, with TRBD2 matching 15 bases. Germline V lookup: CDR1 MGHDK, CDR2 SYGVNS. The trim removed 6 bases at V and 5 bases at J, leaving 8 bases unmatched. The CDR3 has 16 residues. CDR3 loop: CASSVAGLAGGNEQYF. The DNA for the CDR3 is TGTGCCAGCAGCGTAGCGGGACTAGCGGGAGGAAACGAGCAGTACTTC.

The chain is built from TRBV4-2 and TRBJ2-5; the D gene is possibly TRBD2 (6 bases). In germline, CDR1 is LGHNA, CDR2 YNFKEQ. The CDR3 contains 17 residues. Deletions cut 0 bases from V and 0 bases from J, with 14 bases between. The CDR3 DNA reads TGTGCCAGCAGCCAAGAAACGGTTAGCGGCTACCAAGAGACCCAGTACTTC. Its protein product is CASSQETVSGYQETQYF.

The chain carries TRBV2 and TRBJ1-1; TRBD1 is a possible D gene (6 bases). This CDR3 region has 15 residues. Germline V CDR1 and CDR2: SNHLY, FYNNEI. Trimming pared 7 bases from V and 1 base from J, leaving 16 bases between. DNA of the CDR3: TGTGCCAGCACCGAGGTGGGGACACAGAACACTGAAGCTTTCTTT. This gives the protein CASTEVGTQNTEAFF. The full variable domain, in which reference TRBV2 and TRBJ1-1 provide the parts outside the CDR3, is EPEVTQTPSHQVTQMGQEVILRCVPISNHLYFYWYRQILGQKVEFLVSFYNNEISEKSEIFDDQFSVERPDGSNFTLKIRSTKLEDSAMYFCASTEVGTQNTEAFFGQGTRLTVV.